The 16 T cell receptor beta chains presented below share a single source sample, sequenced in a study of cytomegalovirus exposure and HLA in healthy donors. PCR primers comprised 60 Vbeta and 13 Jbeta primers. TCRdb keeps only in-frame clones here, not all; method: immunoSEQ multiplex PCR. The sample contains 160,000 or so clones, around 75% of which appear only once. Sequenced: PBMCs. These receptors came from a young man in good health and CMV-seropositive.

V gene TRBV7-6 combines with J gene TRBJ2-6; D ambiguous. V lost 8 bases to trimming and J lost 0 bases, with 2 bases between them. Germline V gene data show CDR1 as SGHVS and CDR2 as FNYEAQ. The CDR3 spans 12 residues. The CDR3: CASHSGANVLTF. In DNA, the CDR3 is TGTGCCAGCCACTCTGGGGCCAACGTCCTGACTTTC.

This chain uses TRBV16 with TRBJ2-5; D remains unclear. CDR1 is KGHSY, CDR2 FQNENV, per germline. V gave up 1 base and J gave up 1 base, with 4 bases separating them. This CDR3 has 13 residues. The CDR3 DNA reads TGTGCCAGCAGCCAATTCGGCCAAGAGACCCAGTACTTC. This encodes CASSQFGQETQYF.

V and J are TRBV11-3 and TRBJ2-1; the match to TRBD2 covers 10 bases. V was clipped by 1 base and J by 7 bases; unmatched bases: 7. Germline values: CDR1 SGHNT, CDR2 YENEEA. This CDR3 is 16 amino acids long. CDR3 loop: CASSLVGAGGPNEQFF. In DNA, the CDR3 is TGTGCCAGCAGCTTAGTCGGAGCGGGAGGGCCTAATGAGCAGTTCTTC.

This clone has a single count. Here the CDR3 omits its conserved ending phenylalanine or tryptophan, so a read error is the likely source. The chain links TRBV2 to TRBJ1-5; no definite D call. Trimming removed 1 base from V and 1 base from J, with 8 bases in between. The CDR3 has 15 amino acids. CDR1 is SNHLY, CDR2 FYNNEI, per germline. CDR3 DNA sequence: TGTGCCAGCAGTGAAGGGACTAGAAGCAATCAGCCCCAGCATCTT. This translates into CASSEGTRSNQPQHL.

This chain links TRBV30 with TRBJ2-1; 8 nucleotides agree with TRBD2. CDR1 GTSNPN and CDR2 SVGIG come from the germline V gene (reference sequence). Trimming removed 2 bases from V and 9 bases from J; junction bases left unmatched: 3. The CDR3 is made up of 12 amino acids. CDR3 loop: CAWSRRGGEQFF. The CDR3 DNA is TGTGCCTGGAGTCGTCGGGGGGGTGAGCAGTTCTTC. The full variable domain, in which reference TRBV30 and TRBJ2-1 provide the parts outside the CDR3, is SQTIHQWPATLVQPVGSPLSLECTVEGTSNPNLYWYRQAAGRGLQLLFYSVGIGQISSEVPQNLSASRPQDRQFILSSKKLLLSDSGFYLCAWSRRGGEQFFGPGTRLTVL.

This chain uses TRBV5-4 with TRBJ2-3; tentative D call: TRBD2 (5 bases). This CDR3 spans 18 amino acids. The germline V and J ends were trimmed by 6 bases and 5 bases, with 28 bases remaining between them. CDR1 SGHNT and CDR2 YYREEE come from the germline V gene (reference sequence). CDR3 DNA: TGTGCCAGCAATCTAGAGGGTGAAGAGGGAGCCGGCATAGATACGCAGTATTTT. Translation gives CASNLEGEEGAGIDTQYF.

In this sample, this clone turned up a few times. This chain's CDR3 is CAISPGQGDQPQHF. CDR3 DNA sequence: TGTGCCATCAGTCCGGGACAGGGTGATCAGCCCCAGCATTTT. The gene calls are TRBV10-3 and TRBJ1-5; the match to TRBD1 covers 9 bases. Germline V gives CDR1 ENHRY, CDR2 SYGVKD. This CDR3 comprises 14 residues. The ends lost 5 bases at V and 5 bases at J; junction bases unmatched: 4.

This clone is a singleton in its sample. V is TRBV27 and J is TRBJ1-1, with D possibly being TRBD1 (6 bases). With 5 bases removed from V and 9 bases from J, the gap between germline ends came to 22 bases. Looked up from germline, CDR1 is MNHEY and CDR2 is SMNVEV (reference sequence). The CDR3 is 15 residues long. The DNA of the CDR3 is TGTGCCAGCAGTCCCAAACCCCGATCGGGACACAAAGCTTTCTTT. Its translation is CASSPKPRSGHKAFF.

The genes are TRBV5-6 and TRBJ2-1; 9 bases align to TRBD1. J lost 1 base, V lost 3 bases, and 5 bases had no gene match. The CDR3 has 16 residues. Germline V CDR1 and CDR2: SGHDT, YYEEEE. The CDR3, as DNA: TGTGCCAGCAGCTCGATACAGGGGGCATCCTACAATGAGCAGTTCTTC. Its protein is CASSSIQGASYNEQFF.

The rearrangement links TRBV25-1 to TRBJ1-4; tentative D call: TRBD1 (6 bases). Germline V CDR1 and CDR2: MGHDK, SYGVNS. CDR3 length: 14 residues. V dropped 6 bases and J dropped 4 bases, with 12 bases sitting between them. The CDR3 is CASSPGGLNEKLFF. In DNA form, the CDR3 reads TGTGCCAGCAGCCCGGGGGGCCTTAATGAAAAACTGTTTTTT.

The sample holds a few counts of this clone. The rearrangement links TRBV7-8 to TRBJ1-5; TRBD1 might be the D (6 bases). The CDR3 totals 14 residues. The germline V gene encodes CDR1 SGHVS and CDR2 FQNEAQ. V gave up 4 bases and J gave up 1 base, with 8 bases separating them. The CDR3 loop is CASSSGQSNQPQHF. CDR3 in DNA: TGTGCCAGCAGCTCCGGACAGAGCAATCAGCCCCAGCATTTT.

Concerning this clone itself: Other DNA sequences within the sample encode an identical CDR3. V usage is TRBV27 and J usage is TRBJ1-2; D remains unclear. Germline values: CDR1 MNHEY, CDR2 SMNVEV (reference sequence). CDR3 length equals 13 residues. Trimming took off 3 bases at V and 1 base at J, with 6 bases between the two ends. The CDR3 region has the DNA TGTGCCAGCAGTTTGTCGGGTAACTATGGCTACACCTTC. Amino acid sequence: CASSLSGNYGYTF.

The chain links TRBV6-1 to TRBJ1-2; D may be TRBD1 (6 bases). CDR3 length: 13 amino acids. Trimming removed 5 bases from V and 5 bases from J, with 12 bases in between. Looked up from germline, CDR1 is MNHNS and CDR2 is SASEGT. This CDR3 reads CASSTGTSYGYTF. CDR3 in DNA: TGTGCCAGCAGTACAGGGACATCTTATGGCTACACCTTC.

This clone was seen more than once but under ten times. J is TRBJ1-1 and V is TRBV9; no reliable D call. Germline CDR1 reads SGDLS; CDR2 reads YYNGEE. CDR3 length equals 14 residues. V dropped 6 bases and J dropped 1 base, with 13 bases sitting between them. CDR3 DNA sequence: TGTGCCAGCACCCGAGGGCGTACGAACACTGAAGCTTTCTTT. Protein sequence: CASTRGRTNTEAFF. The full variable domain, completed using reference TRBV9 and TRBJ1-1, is DSGVTQTPKHLITATGQRVTLRCSPRSGDLSVYWYQQSLDQGLQFLIQYYNGEERAKGNILERFSAQQFPDLHSELNLSSLELGDSALYFCASTRGRTNTEAFFGQGTRLTVV.

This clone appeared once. CDR3 nucleotides: TGTGCCAGCAGCCAAGTGGCAGGGGGCAATCAGCCCCAGCATTTT. Residues: CASSQVAGGNQPQHF. V is TRBV4-2 and J is TRBJ1-5; perhaps TRBD1 as D (6 bases). The germline V and J ends were trimmed by 1 base and 2 bases, with 9 bases remaining between them. Germline lookup yields CDR1 LGHNA and CDR2 YNFKEQ. This CDR3 has 15 amino acids.

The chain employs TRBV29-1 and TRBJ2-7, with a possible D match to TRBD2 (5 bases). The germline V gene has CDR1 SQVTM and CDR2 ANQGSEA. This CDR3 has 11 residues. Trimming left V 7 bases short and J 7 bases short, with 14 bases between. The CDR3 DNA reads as TGCAGCGCTACAGTGGGGAGAGAGCAGTACGTC. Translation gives CSATVGREQYV.